These 20 T cell receptor beta chains came from one sample sequenced in a study of shared clonotypes between healthy human individuals. The repertoire was sequenced with immunoSEQ multiplex PCR; TCRdb's copy has only in-frame clones and lacks some. The sample lists 2.3 million or so clones, just over 90% occurring once. Sequenced: naive CD4+ T cells from PBMCs. Sample subset: CD45RA+ positively selected. These receptors were collected from a man between 18 and 29 years old in good health. Some clones in this sample may be carry-over from other donors' samples.

The rearrangement links TRBV27 to TRBJ2-7, with D perhaps matching TRBD1 (6 bases). Germline values: CDR1 MNHEY, CDR2 SMNVEV (reference sequence). The CDR3 length is 14 residues. V was shortened by 5 bases and J by 0 bases, with 11 bases between the two germline ends. Here the CDR3 DNA reads TGTGCCAGCAGTCGACGGGACAACTCCTACGAGCAGTACTTC. Protein: CASSRRDNSYEQYF.

This chain joins TRBV5-1 and TRBJ2-5, with 12 bases fitting TRBD2. Germline trimming cut 0 bases from V and 5 bases from J; bases unmatched to any gene: 8. CDR1 and CDR2 from the germline V gene are SGHRS and YFSETQ. CDR3 size: 17 residues. The CDR3 protein is CASSLGLAGVPSETQYF. In DNA form, the CDR3 reads TGCGCCAGCAGCTTGGGACTAGCGGGAGTACCAAGTGAGACCCAGTACTTC.

Regarding this clone: This sample includes further DNA sequences coding for the same CDR3. V is TRBV4-1 and J is TRBJ2-3, with D unclear. Germline V gene data show CDR1 as MGHRA and CDR2 as YSYEKL. This CDR3 has 13 amino acids. V lost 0 bases and J 5 bases, leaving 6 bases between the germline ends. Here the CDR3 reads CASSQERGDTQYF. In DNA, the CDR3 is TGCGCCAGCAGCCAAGAAAGAGGAGATACGCAGTATTTT.

The chain has TRBV6-5 and TRBJ2-1, with TRBD2 matching over 7 bases. CDR1 is MNHEY, CDR2 SVGAGI, per germline. J lost 6 bases, V lost 2 bases, and 1 base had no gene match. This CDR3 is 13 amino acids long. This chain's CDR3 is CASSYAGANEQFF. The CDR3 region has the DNA TGTGCCAGCAGTTACGCGGGAGCCAATGAGCAGTTCTTC.

This chain links TRBV7-9 with TRBJ1-4; D is perhaps TRBD1 (5 bases). CDR3 length: 15 amino acids. V lost 5 bases and J 7 bases, leaving 17 bases between the germline ends. The germline gives CDR1 SEHNR, CDR2 FQNEAQ (reference sequence). The CDR3 nucleotides read TGTGCCAGCAGCGTGAATGCGGACGGGGGTGAAAAACTGTTTTTT. This translates into CASSVNADGGEKLFF.

This chain links TRBV19 with TRBJ1-1; D is perhaps TRBD1 (5 bases). V was trimmed by 7 bases and J by 4 bases, leaving 19 bases between them. The CDR3 spans 15 residues. CDR1 and CDR2 from the germline V gene are LNHDA and SQIVND (reference sequence). CDR3 sequence: CASNGLGGASTEAFF. CDR3 nucleotide sequence: TGTGCCAGTAACGGTCTCGGGGGAGCGAGCACTGAAGCTTTCTTT.

As to this clone: This sample includes further DNA sequences coding for the same CDR3. The J gene is TRBJ1-2, the V gene TRBV29-1, with D maybe TRBD1 (5 bases). There are 14 residues in the CDR3. Per germline, CDR1 SQVTM and CDR2 ANQGSEA. Trimming cost V 4 bases and J 8 bases, with 20 bases left between them. The CDR3 region is CSVVSGPRAYGYTF. The CDR3 coding sequence is TGCAGCGTTGTTTCAGGGCCTAGGGCCTACGGCTACACCTTC.

The rearrangement links TRBV28 to TRBJ1-4, with D possibly matching TRBD1 (6 bases). Trimming pared 3 bases from V and 10 bases from J, leaving 12 bases between. CDR1 and CDR2 (germline): MDHEN, SYDVKM. This CDR3 region has 13 residues. The CDR3: CASSFMGGGKLFF. In nucleotides, the CDR3 is TGTGCCAGCAGTTTTATGGGGGGCGGAAAACTGTTTTTT. The full variable domain, completed using reference TRBV28 and TRBJ1-4, is DVKVTQSSRYLVKRTGEKVFLECVQDMDHENMFWYRQDPGLGLRLIYFSYDVKMKEKGDIPEGYSVSREKKERFSLILESASTNQTSMYLCASSFMGGGKLFFGSGTQLSVL.

In its sample, this clone was seen once. The chain links TRBV7-2 to TRBJ2-5, with D possibly called TRBD1 or TRBD2 (7 bases each). This CDR3 is built from 14 residues. The V end was cut by 2 bases, the J end by 5 bases, with 12 bases between. Germline-derived CDR1 and CDR2 are SGHTA and FQGNSA. The CDR3 DNA is TGTGCCAGCAGCTTAAGCGGGACAGATGAGACCCAGTACTTC. Translation: CASSLSGTDETQYF. The full variable domain, completed using reference TRBV7-2 and TRBJ2-5, is GAGVSQSPSNKVTEKGKDVELRCDPISGHTALYWYRQSLGQGLEFLIYFQGNSAPDKSGLPSDRFSAERTGGSVSTLTIQRTQQEDSAVYLCASSLSGTDETQYFGPGTRLLVL.

The rearrangement uses TRBV18 and TRBJ2-5; D not resolved. With 3 bases removed from V and 2 bases from J, the gap between germline ends came to 16 bases. CDR3 length: 16 residues. Germline CDR1 is KGHSH and CDR2 is LQKENI. The CDR3: CASSPAVWRGQETQYF. CDR3 DNA sequence: TGTGCCAGCTCACCCGCGGTGTGGCGCGGACAAGAGACCCAGTACTTC. Based on the CDR3 plus reference TRBV18 and TRBJ2-5, the full variable domain is NAGVMQNPRHLVRRRGQEARLRCSPMKGHSHVYWYRQLPEEGLKFMVYLQKENIIDESGMPKERFSAEFPKEGPSILRIQQVVRGDSAAYFCASSPAVWRGQETQYFGPGTRLLVL.

Note on this clone: At the DNA level, this CDR3 is encoded by other sequences in the same sample as well. The rearrangement uses TRBV29-1 and TRBJ2-7, with 9 bases lining up with TRBD1. V lost 6 bases to trimming and J lost 4 bases; unmatched junction nucleotides: 10. This CDR3 is built from 14 residues. Looked up from germline, CDR1 is SQVTM and CDR2 is ANQGSEA. This chain's CDR3 is CSVRGTGPPYEQYF. The CDR3 DNA reads TGCAGCGTCCGTGGGACAGGGCCTCCTTACGAGCAGTACTTC.

V is TRBV5-1 and J is TRBJ1-2, with a possible D match to TRBD1 (6 bases). Per the germline V gene, CDR1 is SGHRS and CDR2 is YFSETQ. This CDR3 is built from 15 residues. The V gene lost 2 bases and the J gene lost 4 bases, with 15 bases spanning the gap. The CDR3 spells CASSFDPRGTYGYTF. CDR3 nucleotide sequence: TGCGCCAGCAGCTTCGACCCCAGGGGAACCTATGGCTACACCTTC. Complete variable domain (other parts from reference TRBV5-1 and TRBJ1-2): KAGVTQTPRYLIKTRGQQVTLSCSPISGHRSVSWYQQTPGQGLQFLFEYFSETQRNKGNFPGRFSGRQFSNSRSEMNVSTLELGDSALYLCASSFDPRGTYGYTFGSGTRLTVV.

A note on this clone: The sample contains more than one DNA sequence encoding this CDR3. The chain links TRBV11-2 to TRBJ1-5; D is unclear. The V gene's germline CDR1 is SGHAT and CDR2 FQNNGV. The CDR3 runs 13 residues. V gave up 1 base and J gave up 4 bases, with 5 bases separating them. CDR3 sequence reads: CASSLGANQPQHF. DNA for the CDR3: TGTGCCAGCAGCTTAGGAGCTAATCAGCCCCAGCATTTT.

The rearrangement uses TRBV19 and TRBJ2-1; D possibly corresponds to TRBD1 (6 bases). The ends were cut back, 6 bases at V and 9 bases at J, with 18 bases in the middle. CDR3 length equals 14 residues. CDR1 and CDR2 from the germline V gene are LNHDA and SQIVND (reference sequence). The chain's CDR3 is CASRHTLRGSEQFF. In DNA form, the CDR3 reads TGTGCCAGTAGACATACACTAAGGGGGAGTGAGCAGTTCTTC.

The rearrangement joins TRBV19 to TRBJ1-3; 7 nucleotides agree with TRBD1. The CDR3 is made up of 14 amino acids. Germline V CDR1 and CDR2: LNHDA, SQIVND (reference sequence). V was pared by 5 bases and J by 5 bases, with 6 bases of the junction left unmatched. The CDR3 DNA reads TGTGCCAGTAGTCCGTACAGGGGTAGAAACACCATATATTTT. Translated, it gives CASSPYRGRNTIYF.

The chain combines TRBV19 with TRBJ2-1, with D hard to call. The length of the CDR3 is 15 residues. Germline CDR1 reads LNHDA; CDR2 reads SQIVND (reference sequence). Trimming stripped 0 bases from V and 7 bases from J, with 13 bases between. The CDR3 DNA sequence: TGTGCCAGTAGTATAGAAGTCCCCCGCTGGAATGAGCAGTTCTTC. It specifies CASSIEVPRWNEQFF.

The CDR3 sequence: CASTPWRKDSETQYF. CDR3 DNA: TGTGCCAGCACCCCCTGGCGCAAGGACTCCGAGACCCAGTACTTC. This chain connects TRBV28 to TRBJ2-5; maybe TRBD2 (5 bases). Trimming took 7 bases from V and 5 from J, leaving 20 bases between them. Germline V gene sequence: CDR1 MDHEN, CDR2 SYDVKM. The CDR3 spans 15 residues.

The chain combines TRBV5-1 with TRBJ1-1, with D hard to call. The CDR3 is made up of 12 amino acids. V was shortened by 3 bases and J by 7 bases, with 10 bases between the two germline ends. Germline V lookup: CDR1 SGHRS, CDR2 YFSETQ. The CDR3 region has the DNA TGCGCCAGCAGCTATCAGGAACATGAAGCTTTCTTT. It translates to CASSYQEHEAFF.

This rearrangement joins TRBV14 to TRBJ1-2; D is unclear. The CDR3 totals 13 residues. V was shortened by 1 base and J by 6 bases, with 9 bases between the two germline ends. Per the germline V gene, CDR1 is SGHDN and CDR2 is FVKESK. As DNA, the CDR3 is TGTGCCAGCAGCCAAGCTTCAGTACATGGCTACACCTTC. Residues: CASSQASVHGYTF.

This clone was seen a handful of times. Within the sample, other DNA sequences also encode this same CDR3. V is TRBV30 and J is TRBJ1-4; D remains unclear. This CDR3 has 13 residues. CDR1 GTSNPN and CDR2 SVGIG come from the germline V gene (reference sequence). Deletions cut 0 bases from V and 7 bases from J, with 9 bases between. DNA of the CDR3: TGTGCCTGGAGTGTCCAAGGAGTTGAAAAACTGTTTTTT. Protein: CAWSVQGVEKLFF.